This T cell receptor beta chain was recovered during a study of response to subunit inactivated influenza vaccine. Per germline, CDR1 SGHTA and CDR2 FQGNSA. The CDR3 totals 12 residues. Unmatched junction bases numbered 7, after V lost 6 bases and J lost 14 bases. In the case of this clonotype: As yet, its antigen is unknown.

Findings and limits, study-wide: A suggestion made by the authors is that each seasonal influenza vaccination recruits few new T cells.

TCRdb reanalysed the RT-PCR reads using MiXCR and keeps one entry per CDR3 protein. Here the sample spans about 520,000 distinct CDR3 sequences, approximately 24% being singletons. The material sequenced was CD4+ T cells sorted from PBMCs, taken more than 4 days after vaccination. The TCR sequence derives from a man between 50 and 59 years old who received an inactivated influenza vaccine. The chain carries TRBV7-2 and TRBJ2-2; 9 nucleotides align to TRBD1. The chain's CDR3 is CASSTGTGYLFF. In nucleotides, the CDR3 is TGTGCCAGCAGTACCGGGACAGGGTACCTGTTTTTT.